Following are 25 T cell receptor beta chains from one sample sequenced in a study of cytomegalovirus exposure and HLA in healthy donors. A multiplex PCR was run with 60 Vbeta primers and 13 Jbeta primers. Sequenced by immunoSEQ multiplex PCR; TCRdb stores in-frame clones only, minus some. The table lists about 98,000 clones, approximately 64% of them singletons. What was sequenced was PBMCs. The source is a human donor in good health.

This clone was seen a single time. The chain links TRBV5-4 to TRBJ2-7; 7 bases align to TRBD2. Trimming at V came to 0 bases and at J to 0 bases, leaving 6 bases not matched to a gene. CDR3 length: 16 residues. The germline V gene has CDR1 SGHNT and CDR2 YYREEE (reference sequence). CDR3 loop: CASSLDTGGSSYEQYF. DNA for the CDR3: TGTGCCAGCAGCTTGGATACTGGCGGGAGCTCCTACGAGCAGTACTTC.

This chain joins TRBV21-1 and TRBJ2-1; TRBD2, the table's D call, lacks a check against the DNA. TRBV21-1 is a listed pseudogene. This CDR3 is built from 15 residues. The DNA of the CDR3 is TGTGCCAGCAGCAAAAAATCGGGACTAGTCGGTGAGCAGTTCTTC. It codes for CASSKKSGLVGEQFF.

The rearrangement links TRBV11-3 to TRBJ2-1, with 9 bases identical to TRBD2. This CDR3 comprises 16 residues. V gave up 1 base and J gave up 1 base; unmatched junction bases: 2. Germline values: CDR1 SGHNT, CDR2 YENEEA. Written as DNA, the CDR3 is TGTGCCAGCAGCTTAGGGCTAGCGGGGTCCTACAATGAGCAGTTCTTC. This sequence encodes CASSLGLAGSYNEQFF.

The chain's CDR3 is CASSYMGQGNYGYTF. CDR3 coding DNA: TGTGCCAGCTCATACATGGGACAGGGCAACTATGGCTACACCTTC. The chain joins TRBV18 to TRBJ1-2, with 9 nucleotides matching TRBD1. Germline V lookup: CDR1 KGHSH, CDR2 LQKENI. V lost 5 bases and J lost 2; bases outside the gene matches: 6. This CDR3 has 15 residues.

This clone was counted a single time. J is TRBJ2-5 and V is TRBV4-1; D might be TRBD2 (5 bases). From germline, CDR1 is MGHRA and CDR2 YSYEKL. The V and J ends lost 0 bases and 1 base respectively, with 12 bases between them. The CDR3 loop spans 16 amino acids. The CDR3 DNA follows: TGCGCCAGCAGCCAAGAGTGGCCGGGAAGCCAAGAGACCCAGTACTTC. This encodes CASSQEWPGSQETQYF.

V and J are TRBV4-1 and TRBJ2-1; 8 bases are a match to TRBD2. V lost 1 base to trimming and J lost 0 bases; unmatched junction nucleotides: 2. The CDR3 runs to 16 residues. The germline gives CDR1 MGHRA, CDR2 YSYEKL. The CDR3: CASSQGSGGSYNEQFF. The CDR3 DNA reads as TGCGCCAGCAGCCAAGGAAGCGGGGGCTCCTACAATGAGCAGTTCTTC.

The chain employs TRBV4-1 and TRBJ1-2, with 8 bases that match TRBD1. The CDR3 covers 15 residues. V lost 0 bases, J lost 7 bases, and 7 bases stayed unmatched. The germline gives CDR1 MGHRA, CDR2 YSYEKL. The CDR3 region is CASSQDGQGISGYTF. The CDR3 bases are TGCGCCAGCAGCCAAGACGGACAGGGAATTAGTGGCTACACCTTC.

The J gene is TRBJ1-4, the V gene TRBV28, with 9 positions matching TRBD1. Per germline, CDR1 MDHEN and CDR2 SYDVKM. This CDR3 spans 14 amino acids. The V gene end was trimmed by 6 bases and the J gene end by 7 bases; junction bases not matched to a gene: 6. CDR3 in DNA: TGTGCCAGCAGGGCGGGGGGACAGGGTGAAAAACTGTTTTTT. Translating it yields CASRAGGQGEKLFF. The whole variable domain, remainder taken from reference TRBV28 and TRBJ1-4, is DVKVTQSSRYLVKRTGEKVFLECVQDMDHENMFWYRQDPGLGLRLIYFSYDVKMKEKGDIPEGYSVSREKKERFSLILESASTNQTSMYLCASRAGGQGEKLFFGSGTQLSVL.

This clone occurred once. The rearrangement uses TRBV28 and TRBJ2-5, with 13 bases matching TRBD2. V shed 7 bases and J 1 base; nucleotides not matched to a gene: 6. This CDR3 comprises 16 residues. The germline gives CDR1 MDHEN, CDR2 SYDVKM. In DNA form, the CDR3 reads TGTGCCAGCACTCCGGGACTAGCGGGGCCCCAAGAGACCCAGTACTTC. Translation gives CASTPGLAGPQETQYF.

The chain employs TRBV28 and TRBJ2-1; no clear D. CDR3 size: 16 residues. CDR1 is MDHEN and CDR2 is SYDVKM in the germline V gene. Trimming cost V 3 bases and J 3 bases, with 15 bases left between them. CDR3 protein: CASSLSIVRSYNEQFF. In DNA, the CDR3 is TGTGCCAGCAGTTTGAGTATTGTGCGTAGCTACAATGAGCAGTTCTTC.

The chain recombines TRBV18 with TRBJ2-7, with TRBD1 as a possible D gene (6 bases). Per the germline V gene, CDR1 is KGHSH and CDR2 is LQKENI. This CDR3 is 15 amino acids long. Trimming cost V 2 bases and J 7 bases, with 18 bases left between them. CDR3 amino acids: CASSPTRDTLREQYF. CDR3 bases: TGTGCCAGCTCACCAACCCGGGACACCCTTCGTGAGCAGTACTTC.

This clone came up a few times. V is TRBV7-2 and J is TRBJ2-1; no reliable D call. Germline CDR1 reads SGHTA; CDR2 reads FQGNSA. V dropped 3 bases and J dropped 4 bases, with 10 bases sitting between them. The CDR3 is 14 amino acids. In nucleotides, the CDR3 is TGTGCCAGCAGCTTGCGTGCTTTTTACAATGAGCAGTTCTTC. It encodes CASSLRAFYNEQFF.

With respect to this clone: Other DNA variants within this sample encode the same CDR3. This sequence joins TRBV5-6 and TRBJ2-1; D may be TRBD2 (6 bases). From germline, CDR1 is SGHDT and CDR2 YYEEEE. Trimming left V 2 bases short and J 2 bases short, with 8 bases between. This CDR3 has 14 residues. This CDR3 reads CASSFSGTYNEQFF. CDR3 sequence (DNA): TGTGCCAGCAGCTTTAGCGGCACCTACAATGAGCAGTTCTTC.

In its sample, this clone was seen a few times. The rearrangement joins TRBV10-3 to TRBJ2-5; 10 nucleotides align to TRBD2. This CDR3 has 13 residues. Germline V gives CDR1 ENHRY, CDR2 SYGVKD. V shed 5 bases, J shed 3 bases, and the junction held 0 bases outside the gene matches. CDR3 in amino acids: CAISLAGEETQYF. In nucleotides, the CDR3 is TGTGCCATCAGTCTAGCGGGGGAAGAGACCCAGTACTTC.

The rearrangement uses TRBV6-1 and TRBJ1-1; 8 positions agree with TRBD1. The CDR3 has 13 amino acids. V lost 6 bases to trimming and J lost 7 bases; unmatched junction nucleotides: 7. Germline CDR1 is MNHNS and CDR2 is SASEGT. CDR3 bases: TGTGCCAGCAGGGCAGGGGGCGAGATTGAAGCTTTCTTT. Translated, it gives CASRAGGEIEAFF.

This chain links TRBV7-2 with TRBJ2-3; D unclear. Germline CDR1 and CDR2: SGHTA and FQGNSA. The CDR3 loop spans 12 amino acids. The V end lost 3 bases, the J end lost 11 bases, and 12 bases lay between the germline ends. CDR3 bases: TGTGCCAGCAGCTTCACCGGCTCTAGGCAGTATTTT. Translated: CASSFTGSRQYF.

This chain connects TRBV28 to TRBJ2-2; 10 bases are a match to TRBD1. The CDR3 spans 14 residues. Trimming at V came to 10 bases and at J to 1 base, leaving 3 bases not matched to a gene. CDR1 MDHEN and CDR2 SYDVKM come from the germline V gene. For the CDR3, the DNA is TGTGCCACCCGGACAGGGGGGAACACCGGGGAGCTGTTTTTT. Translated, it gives CATRTGGNTGELFF.

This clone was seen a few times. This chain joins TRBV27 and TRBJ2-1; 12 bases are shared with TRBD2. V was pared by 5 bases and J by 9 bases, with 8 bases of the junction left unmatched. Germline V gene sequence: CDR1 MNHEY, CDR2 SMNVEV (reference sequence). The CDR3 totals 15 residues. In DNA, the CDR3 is TGTGCCAGCAGTGCGACTAGCGGGGGATTTGTTGAGCAGTTCTTC. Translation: CASSATSGGFVEQFF.

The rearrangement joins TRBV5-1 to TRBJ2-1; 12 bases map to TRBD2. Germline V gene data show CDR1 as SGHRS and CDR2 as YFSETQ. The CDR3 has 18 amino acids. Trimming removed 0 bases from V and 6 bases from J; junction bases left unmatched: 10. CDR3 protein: CASSLALAGGPNRNEQFF. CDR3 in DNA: TGCGCCAGCAGCTTGGCGCTAGCGGGAGGGCCAAATCGCAATGAGCAGTTCTTC. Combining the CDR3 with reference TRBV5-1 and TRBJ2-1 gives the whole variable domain KAGVTQTPRYLIKTRGQQVTLSCSPISGHRSVSWYQQTPGQGLQFLFEYFSETQRNKGNFPGRFSGRQFSNSRSEMNVSTLELGDSALYLCASSLALAGGPNRNEQFFGPGTRLTVL.

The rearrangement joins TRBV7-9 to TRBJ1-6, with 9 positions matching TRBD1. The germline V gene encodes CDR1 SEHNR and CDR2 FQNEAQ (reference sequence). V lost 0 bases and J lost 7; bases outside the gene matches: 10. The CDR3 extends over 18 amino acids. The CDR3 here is CASSLAPGQGLGNSPLHF. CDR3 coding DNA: TGTGCCAGCAGCTTAGCCCCGGGACAGGGTCTAGGAAATTCACCCCTCCACTTT.

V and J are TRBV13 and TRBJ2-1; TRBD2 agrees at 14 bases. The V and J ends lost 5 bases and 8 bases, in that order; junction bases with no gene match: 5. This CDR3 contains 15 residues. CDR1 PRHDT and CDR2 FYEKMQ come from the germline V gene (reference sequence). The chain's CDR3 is CASSPGTSGSYEQFF. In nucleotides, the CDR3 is TGTGCCAGCAGCCCCGGGACTAGCGGGAGTTATGAGCAGTTCTTC. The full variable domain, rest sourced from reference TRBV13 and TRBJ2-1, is AAGVIQSPRHLIKEKRETATLKCYPIPRHDTVYWYQQGPGQDPQFLISFYEKMQSDKGSIPDRFSAQQFSDYHSELNMSSLELGDSALYFCASSPGTSGSYEQFFGPGTRLTVL.

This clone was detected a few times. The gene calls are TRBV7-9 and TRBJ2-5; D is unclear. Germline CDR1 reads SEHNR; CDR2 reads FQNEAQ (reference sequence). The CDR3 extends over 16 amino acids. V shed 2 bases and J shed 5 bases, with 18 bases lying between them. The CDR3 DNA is TGTGCCAGCAGCTTAAGTTTCCGGTCGGGTTTCGAGACCCAGTACTTC. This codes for CASSLSFRSGFETQYF. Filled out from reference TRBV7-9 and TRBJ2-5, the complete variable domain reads DTGVSQNPRHKITKRGQNVTFRCDPISEHNRLYWYRQTLGQGPEFLTYFQNEAQLEKSRLLSDRFSAERPKGSFSTLEIQRTEQGDSAMYLCASSLSFRSGFETQYFGPGTRLLVL.

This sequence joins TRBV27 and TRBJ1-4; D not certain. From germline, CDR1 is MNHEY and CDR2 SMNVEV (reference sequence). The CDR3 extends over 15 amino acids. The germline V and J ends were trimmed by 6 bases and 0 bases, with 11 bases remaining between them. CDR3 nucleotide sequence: TGTGCCAGCAGCATAAGACACGCAACTAATGAAAAACTGTTTTTT. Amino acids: CASSIRHATNEKLFF.

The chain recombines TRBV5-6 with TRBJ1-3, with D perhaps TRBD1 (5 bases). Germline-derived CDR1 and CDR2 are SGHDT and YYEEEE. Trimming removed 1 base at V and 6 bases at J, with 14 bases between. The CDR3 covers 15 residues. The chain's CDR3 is CASSLFAGRLNTIYF. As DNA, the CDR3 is TGTGCCAGCAGCTTGTTTGCAGGGAGGCTAAACACCATATATTTT.

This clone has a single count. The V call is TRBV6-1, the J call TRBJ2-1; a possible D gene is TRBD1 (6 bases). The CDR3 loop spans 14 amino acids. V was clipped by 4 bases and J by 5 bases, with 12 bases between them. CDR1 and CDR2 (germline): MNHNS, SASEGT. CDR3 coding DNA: TGTGCCAGCAGTGCCGGGACAAAAGACAATGAGCAGTTCTTC. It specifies CASSAGTKDNEQFF.